The clone carrying this TCR beta chain was seen only once. V was pared by 7 bases and J by 5 bases, with 9 bases of the junction left unmatched. The CDR3 runs to 15 residues. Per the germline V gene, CDR1 is LNHDA and CDR2 is SQIVND (reference sequence). The sample belongs to a study of blood T cell repertoires in COVID-19. For the study at large: Researchers got acute and convalescent COVID-19 samples from the United States, Italy and Spain. The analysed material was cDNA or gDNA that came from T cells, B-cell-depleted T cells, or PBMCs.

Study processing details: Reference gene primer amplification yielded estimated nucleated cell counts. The repertoire was sequenced with immunoSEQ multiplex PCR; TCRdb's copy has only in-frame clones and lacks some. That table gives V, J and clone size, and the DNA gave D and trimming. The sample has around 220,000 clones, about 90% seen once. The genes are TRBV19 and TRBJ1-2; 11 nucleotides align to TRBD1. Sequenced input: peripheral blood. The receptor's source is a woman between 50 and 59 years old with acute or convalescent COVID-19. The CDR3 DNA sequence: TGTGCCAGTACCCCCGGACAGGGGGCAAGGTATGGCTACACCTTC. Protein: CASTPGQGARYGYTF.